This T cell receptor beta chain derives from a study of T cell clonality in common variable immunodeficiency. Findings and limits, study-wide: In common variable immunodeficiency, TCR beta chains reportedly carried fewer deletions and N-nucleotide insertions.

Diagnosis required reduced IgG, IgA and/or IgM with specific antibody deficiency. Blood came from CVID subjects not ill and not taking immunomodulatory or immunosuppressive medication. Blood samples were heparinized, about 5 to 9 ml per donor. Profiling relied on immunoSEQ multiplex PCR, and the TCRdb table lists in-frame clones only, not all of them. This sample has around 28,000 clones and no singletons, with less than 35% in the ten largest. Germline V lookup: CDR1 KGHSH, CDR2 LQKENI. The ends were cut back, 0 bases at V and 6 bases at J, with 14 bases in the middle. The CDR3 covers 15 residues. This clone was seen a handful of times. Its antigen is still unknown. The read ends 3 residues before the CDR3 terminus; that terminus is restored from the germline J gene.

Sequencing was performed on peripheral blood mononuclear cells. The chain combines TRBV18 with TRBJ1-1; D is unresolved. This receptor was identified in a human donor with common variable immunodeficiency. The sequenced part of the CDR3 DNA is TGTGCCAGCTCACCACCGTCAGGTGAGTCGGCTGAA. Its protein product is CASSPPSGESAE. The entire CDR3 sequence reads CASSPPSGESAEAFF. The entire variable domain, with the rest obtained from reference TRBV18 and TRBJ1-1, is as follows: NAGVMQNPRHLVRRRGQEARLRCSPMKGHSHVYWYRQLPEEGLKFMVYLQKENIIDESGMPKERFSAEFPKEGPSILRIQQVVRGDSAAYFCASSPPSGESAEAFFGQGTRLTVV.